Each of the 25 T cell receptor beta chains below was sequenced from the same sample in a study of OX40 agonist ivuxolimab in advanced cancers. Assay: immunoSEQ multiplex PCR; the TCRdb copy retains only in-frame clones and omits some. Of just over 35,000 clones in the sample, about three quarters were seen once. The source material was CD4+ or CD8+ T cells sorted from blood, sampled in a trial of the OX40 agonist ivuxolimab. The origin of the receptors is an adult with an advanced solid tumor such as melanoma, head and neck, liver or kidney cancer.

CDR3 sequence (DNA): TGTGCCAGCAGTAGCAGGGTCAATGAGCAGTTCTTC. The encoded protein is CASSSRVNEQFF. The chain uses TRBV2 and TRBJ2-1; maybe TRBD1 (5 bases). The V gene's germline CDR1 is SNHLY and CDR2 FYNNEI. The CDR3 spans 12 residues. V was trimmed by 5 bases and J by 6 bases, leaving 8 bases between them. Full variable domain (outside the CDR3, taken from reference TRBV2 and TRBJ2-1): EPEVTQTPSHQVTQMGQEVILRCVPISNHLYFYWYRQILGQKVEFLVSFYNNEISEKSEIFDDQFSVERPDGSNFTLKIRSTKLEDSAMYFCASSSRVNEQFFGPGTRLTVL.

The chain uses TRBV18 and TRBJ2-4; no clear D. Germline V CDR1 and CDR2: KGHSH, LQKENI. CDR3 length equals 14 residues. V gave up 1 base and J gave up 3 bases, with 7 bases separating them. DNA for the CDR3: TGTGCCAGCTCACCACAGGTAAGCAAAAACATTCAGTACTTC. It yields the protein CASSPQVSKNIQYF. Supplemented by reference TRBV18 and TRBJ2-4, the full variable domain reads NAGVMQNPRHLVRRRGQEARLRCSPMKGHSHVYWYRQLPEEGLKFMVYLQKENIIDESGMPKERFSAEFPKEGPSILRIQQVVRGDSAAYFCASSPQVSKNIQYFGAGTRLSVL.

The rearrangement uses TRBV7-9 and TRBJ1-1, with TRBD1 as a possible D gene (5 bases). Germline lookup yields CDR1 SEHNR and CDR2 FQNEAQ (reference sequence). The CDR3 is 14 residues long. Trimming took 5 bases from V and 5 from J, leaving 15 bases between them. This CDR3 reads CASSSSGTGTEAFF. In nucleotides, the CDR3 is TGTGCCAGCAGCAGCTCCGGGACGGGGACTGAAGCTTTCTTT.

CDR3 loop: CASERQGAEAFF. The CDR3 DNA reads as TGTGCCAGCGAACGACAGGGGGCTGAAGCTTTCTTT. The gene calls are TRBV6-1 and TRBJ1-1, with 9 bases identical to TRBD1. CDR1 and CDR2 from the germline V gene are MNHNS and SASEGT. After removal of 8 bases from V and 6 bases from J, the junction contained 4 bases not matched to a gene. This CDR3 is built from 12 residues.

This clone came up a few times. One base away lies a much larger clone, so this may be a sequencing read error. This rearrangement joins TRBV7-2 to TRBJ1-5; 7 bases fit TRBD1. CDR3 size: 15 residues. CDR1 SGHTA and CDR2 FQGNSA come from the germline V gene. The V and J ends lost 6 bases and 3 bases, in that order; junction bases with no gene match: 8. Here the CDR3 reads CASSEGAGVNQPQHF. In DNA, the CDR3 is TGTGCCAGCAGTGAGGGGGCGGGGGTCAATCAGCCCCAGCATTTT.

This clone has a handful of counts. The chain recombines TRBV7-9 with TRBJ1-6; 8 bases fit TRBD1. The CDR3 has 15 residues. The junction had 7 bases not matched to a gene; V was cut back by 5 bases and J by 7 bases. CDR1 and CDR2 from the germline V gene are SEHNR and FQNEAQ (reference sequence). As DNA, the CDR3 is TGTGCCAGCAGCCTTCCCGGACAGGGCAATTCACCCCTCCACTTT. It is translated as CASSLPGQGNSPLHF. The full variable domain, completed using reference TRBV7-9 and TRBJ1-6, is DTGVSQNPRHKITKRGQNVTFRCDPISEHNRLYWYRQTLGQGPEFLTYFQNEAQLEKSRLLSDRFSAERPKGSFSTLEIQRTEQGDSAMYLCASSLPGQGNSPLHFGNGTRLTVT.

This chain joins TRBV7-9 and TRBJ1-6; TRBD1 is a possible D gene (6 bases). Germline values: CDR1 SEHNR, CDR2 FQNEAQ (reference sequence). This CDR3 contains 17 residues. V lost 5 bases and J lost 0, with 14 bases in between. The CDR3 DNA reads as TGTGCCAGCAGCCTATGGACAGTCCTCTCCTATAATTCACCCCTCCACTTT. This sequence encodes CASSLWTVLSYNSPLHF.

The J gene is TRBJ1-4, the V gene TRBV6-5, with D uncertain. The CDR3 consists of 14 residues. CDR1 and CDR2 from the germline V gene are MNHEY and SVGAGI. Trimming left V 5 bases short and J 11 bases short, with 18 bases between. This chain's CDR3 is CASSPTQNGGKLFF. The CDR3, as DNA: TGTGCCAGCAGTCCAACACAGAACGGAGGGAAACTGTTTTTT.

This sequence joins TRBV7-9 and TRBJ1-1, with D uncertain. Trimming took off 2 bases at V and 3 bases at J, with 4 bases between the two ends. CDR3 length: 12 residues. The V gene's germline CDR1 is SEHNR and CDR2 FQNEAQ (reference sequence). The CDR3 spells CASSLWDTEAFF. In DNA form, the CDR3 reads TGTGCCAGCAGCTTATGGGACACTGAAGCTTTCTTT.

CDR3 loop: CASSRGYEQYF. For the CDR3, the DNA is TGTGCCAGCAGCAGGGGCTACGAGCAGTACTTC. The rearrangement joins TRBV27 to TRBJ2-7; D is possibly TRBD1 (6 bases). The germline CDR1 and CDR2 sequences are MNHEY and SMNVEV (reference sequence). This CDR3 is 11 amino acids long. V was pared by 6 bases and J by 3 bases, with 6 bases between.

This rearrangement joins TRBV5-1 to TRBJ1-6, with TRBD1 matching over 9 bases. CDR1 is SGHRS, CDR2 YFSETQ, per germline. The ends lost 7 bases at V and 10 bases at J; junction bases unmatched: 18. The CDR3 contains 17 residues. This chain's CDR3 is CASPLYWTGEVRSPLHF. The DNA of the CDR3 is TGCGCCAGCCCATTATATTGGACAGGGGAAGTTAGATCACCCCTCCACTTT.

The chain joins TRBV7-9 to TRBJ2-5; 7 bases line up with TRBD1. The CDR3 runs to 14 residues. With 1 base clipped from V and 5 bases from J, the junction kept 4 bases outside the gene matches. CDR1 SEHNR and CDR2 FQNEAQ come from the germline V gene (reference sequence). The CDR3: CASSLEGAWETQYF. The CDR3 nucleotides read TGTGCCAGCAGCTTAGAGGGGGCCTGGGAGACCCAGTACTTC.

The sample holds a few counts of this clone. The sample has other DNA sequences that encode this CDR3 too. The chain uses TRBV29-1 and TRBJ2-4; tentative D call: TRBD2 (5 bases). This CDR3 comprises 12 residues. V was shortened by 6 bases and J by 3 bases, with 9 bases between the two germline ends. From germline, CDR1 is SQVTM and CDR2 ANQGSEA. DNA for the CDR3: TGCAGCGTGAAAGGACTCAAAAACATTCAGTACTTC. It yields the protein CSVKGLKNIQYF.

The rearrangement uses TRBV18 and TRBJ2-3, with TRBD2 matching 8 bases. The CDR3 is made up of 14 amino acids. V lost 3 bases to trimming and J lost 3 bases; unmatched junction nucleotides: 2. Per germline, CDR1 KGHSH and CDR2 LQKENI. The chain's CDR3 is CASSPAGGTDTQYF. CDR3 DNA: TGTGCCAGCTCACCGGCGGGGGGTACAGATACGCAGTATTTT.

DNA of the CDR3: TGTGCCAGCAGCGCCCGGGACAGGGGGGGAAAACTGTTTTTT. This gives the protein CASSARDRGGKLFF. The chain joins TRBV5-6 to TRBJ1-4, with TRBD1 identical over 11 bases. Losses at the gene ends were 4 bases for V and 10 bases for J; bases not matched to a gene: 6. CDR1 and CDR2 (germline): SGHDT, YYEEEE. The CDR3 length is 14 residues. Full variable domain (rest looked up from reference TRBV5-6 and TRBJ1-4): DAGVTQSPTHLIKTRGQQVTLRCSPKSGHDTVSWYQQALGQGPQFIFQYYEEEERQRGNFPDRFSGHQFPNYSSELNVNALLLGDSALYLCASSARDRGGKLFFGSGTQLSVL.

The chain has TRBV27 and TRBJ1-6; D gene unclear. Germline loops: CDR1 MNHEY, CDR2 SMNVEV (reference sequence). The CDR3 contains 14 residues. The V gene lost 1 base and the J gene lost 7 bases, with 8 bases spanning the gap. CDR3 in DNA: TGTGCCAGCAGTTTATTGAGGGAGAATTCACCCCTCCACTTT. Protein: CASSLLRENSPLHF.

As DNA, the CDR3 is TGTGCCAGCAGTGACAGTCTTGGTGGCTACACCTTC. The encoded protein is CASSDSLGGYTF. The rearrangement joins TRBV6-4 to TRBJ1-2; no clear D gene. V lost 2 bases and J 7 bases, leaving 8 bases between the germline ends. The CDR3 consists of 12 residues. From germline, CDR1 is MRHNA and CDR2 SNTAGT.

The rearrangement joins TRBV20-1 to TRBJ1-2, with D uncertain. The length of the CDR3 is 11 residues. In germline, CDR1 is DFQATT, CDR2 SNEGSKA (reference sequence). Deletions cut 4 bases from V and 2 bases from J, with 5 bases between. The CDR3 DNA follows: TGCAGTGCTACCGAGAACTATGGCTACACCTTC. This encodes CSATENYGYTF.

A few counts support this clone. CDR3 nucleotides: TGTGCCAGCAGTTCCCGGATGAATGGCGAGCAGTACTTC. This gives the protein CASSSRMNGEQYF. The gene calls are TRBV2 and TRBJ2-7, with no clear D. V lost 5 bases and J 6 bases, leaving 14 bases between the germline ends. Germline V gives CDR1 SNHLY, CDR2 FYNNEI. The CDR3 length is 13 residues.

The V gene is TRBV6-6, the J gene TRBJ2-2; D unresolved. Germline V gene lookup returns CDR1 MNHNY and CDR2 SVGAGI (reference sequence). V was pared by 4 bases and J by 4 bases, with 7 bases between. The CDR3 runs 13 residues. In nucleotides, the CDR3 is TGTGCCAGCAGTTTAGGCGTCACCGGGGAGCTGTTTTTT. Translating gives CASSLGVTGELFF.

The V and J genes are TRBV4-1 and TRBJ1-2; a weak D match, TRBD1 (5 bases). The CDR3 consists of 18 residues. The V and J ends lost 6 bases and 1 base respectively, with 24 bases between them. Germline values: CDR1 MGHRA, CDR2 YSYEKL. The CDR3 nucleotides read TGCGCCAGCAGTCCGGGGGAAAGGCGGAAAGGGAATAACTATGGCTACACCTTC. Translation: CASSPGERRKGNNYGYTF.

This chain uses TRBV27 with TRBJ1-1; D unresolved. V was trimmed by 6 bases and J by 1 base, leaving 9 bases between them. The germline V gene has CDR1 MNHEY and CDR2 SMNVEV (reference sequence). The length of the CDR3 is 13 residues. The DNA for the CDR3 is TGTGCCAGCAGGCCCCCCACGAACACTGAAGCTTTCTTT. It is translated as CASRPPTNTEAFF.

The gene calls are TRBV27 and TRBJ2-1; D might be TRBD2 (6 bases). Germline loops: CDR1 MNHEY, CDR2 SMNVEV (reference sequence). V was shortened by 6 bases and J by 8 bases, with 14 bases between the two germline ends. The CDR3 spans 13 residues. The CDR3 bases are TGTGCCAGCAGGAGGTGGGGGGTCGATGAGCAGTTCTTC. It specifies CASRRWGVDEQFF.

In DNA, the CDR3 is TGTGCCAGTAGTGCCGGACAGAGGTATTCACCCCTCCACTTT. Translating it yields CASSAGQRYSPLHF. This chain uses TRBV19 with TRBJ1-6; possible D gene TRBD1, 6 bases. V gave up 5 bases and J gave up 8 bases, with 13 bases separating them. The CDR3 has 14 amino acids. Germline values: CDR1 LNHDA, CDR2 SQIVND (reference sequence).

The chain combines TRBV9 with TRBJ2-7; D remains unclear. V was trimmed by 0 bases and J by 2 bases, leaving 15 bases between them. The CDR3 is 16 amino acids. CDR1 and CDR2 from the germline V gene are SGDLS and YYNGEE. The CDR3 region is CASSVAGGPGPYEQYF. The CDR3, as DNA: TGTGCCAGCAGCGTAGCTGGCGGACCCGGGCCCTACGAGCAGTACTTC.